This TCR beta chain comes out of a study of monozygotic twins with inflammatory bowel disease. Study-wide findings and caveats: The inverse Simpson measure of TCRbeta diversity was lower in IBD patients than in healthy co-twins. The study supported no single strong signal or clonotype linked to IBD.

CDR1 MNHEY and CDR2 SMNVEV come from the germline V gene (reference sequence). The CDR3 is 15 residues long. Concerning this clonotype: What it recognizes is unknown.

cDNA synthesis was performed in eight separate reactions for each sample. Two nested PCRs, run for about 16 and 10 cycles, were applied to TCRalpha and TCRbeta cDNA. TCRdb reprocessed the 5' RACE reads, keeping one entry per CDR3 protein, no DNA. Its listing shows some 170,000 distinct CDR3 sequences. The receptor comes from a human donor with ulcerative colitis or Crohn's disease, or a healthy co-twin of an affected twin (not recorded which). The rearrangement uses TRBV27 and TRBJ2-2. Sequenced input: blood. CDR3 protein: CASSLYRLPTGELFF.